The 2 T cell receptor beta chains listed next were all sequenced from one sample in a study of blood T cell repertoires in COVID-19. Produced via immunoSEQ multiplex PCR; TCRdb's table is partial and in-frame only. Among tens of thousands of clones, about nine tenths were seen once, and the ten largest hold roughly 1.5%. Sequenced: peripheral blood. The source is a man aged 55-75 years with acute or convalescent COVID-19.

CDR3 in amino acids: CASTLGDRGPSEQYF. Here the CDR3 DNA reads TGTGCCAGCACCCTCGGAGACAGGGGGCCTAGCGAGCAGTACTTC. The chain combines TRBV5-8 with TRBJ2-7; 10 nucleotides line up with TRBD1. V trimming: 6 bases; J trimming: 6 bases; junction bases outside the gene matches: 12. The germline gives CDR1 SGHTS, CDR2 YDEGEE. This CDR3 is built from 15 residues.

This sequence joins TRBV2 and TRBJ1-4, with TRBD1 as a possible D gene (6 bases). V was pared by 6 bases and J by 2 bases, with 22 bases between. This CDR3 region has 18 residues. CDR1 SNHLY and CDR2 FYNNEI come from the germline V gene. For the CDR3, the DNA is TGTGCCAGCAGAACAACCACGGGACCCCAGGGGACTAATGAAAAACTGTTTTTT. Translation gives CASRTTTGPQGTNEKLFF.